This T cell receptor (beta chain) was retrieved from a study of Graves' ophthalmopathy and Graves' hyperthyroidism. This clonotype was seen at least ten times. Amplified TCR beta CDR3 regions were obtained using RNA transcripts as template. An initial RT-PCR round employing HTBI primers preceded a second-round multiplex PCR. TCRdb used MiXCR to reprocess the multiplex PCR reads, holding one entry per CDR3 protein. In the table there are around 400,000 distinct CDR3 sequences, around 16% of which are singletons. The J segment lost 0 bases and the V segment lost 11 bases, leaving 3 bases of the junction unmatched. Germline V gene lookup returns CDR1 MDHEN and CDR2 SYDVKM. The CDR3 extends over 15 amino acids.

The source of this sequence is a woman under 30 with Graves' ophthalmopathy. The sequencing input was peripheral blood. The V gene is TRBV28, the J gene TRBJ1-6; TRBD1 aligns across 11 bases. The CDR3 nucleotides are TGTGCCGGGGGGACAGGGGGCTCCTATAATTCACCCCTCCACTTT. This codes for CAGGTGGSYNSPLHF.